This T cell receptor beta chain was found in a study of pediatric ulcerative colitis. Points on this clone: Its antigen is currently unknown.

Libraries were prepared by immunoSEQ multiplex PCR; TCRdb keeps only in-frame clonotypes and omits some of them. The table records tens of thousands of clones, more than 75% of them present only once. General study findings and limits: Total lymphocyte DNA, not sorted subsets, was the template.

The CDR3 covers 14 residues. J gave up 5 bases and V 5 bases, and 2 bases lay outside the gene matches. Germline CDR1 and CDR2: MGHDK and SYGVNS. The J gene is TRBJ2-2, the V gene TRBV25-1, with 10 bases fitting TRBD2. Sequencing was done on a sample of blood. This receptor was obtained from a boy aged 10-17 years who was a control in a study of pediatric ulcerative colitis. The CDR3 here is CASSRAGGTGELFF. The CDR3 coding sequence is TGTGCCAGCAGTAGAGCGGGAGGGACCGGGGAGCTGTTTTTT.